The present TCR beta chain was sequenced within a study of shared clonotypes between healthy human individuals. Whole-study findings and limits: Relative to memory subsets, naive subsets generally showed larger estimated richness. It was the non-shared clonotypes that had lower generation probabilities than clonotypes shared by all four donors.

The authors loaded about 200 ng DNA, some 32,000 T cell genomes, into sorted-subset replicate PCRs. The method was immunoSEQ multiplex PCR; TCRdb's version includes in-frame clones alone and lacks a portion of them. The repertoire holds about 2.3 million clones, with just over 90% as singletons. This CDR3 comprises 16 residues. Germline V gene data show CDR1 as MDHEN and CDR2 as SYDVKM. Trimming cost V 6 bases and J 1 base, with 16 bases left between them. A split of CD4+ cells into CD45RA+ naive and CD45RA-negative memory subsets was performed. In regard to this clone: Its specificity is not known.

V is TRBV28 and J is TRBJ2-1; weak D call: TRBD2 (5 bases). Sample: naive CD4+ T cells from PBMCs. The subset: CD45RA+ positively selected. This TCR was recovered from a young man in good health. Some clones in this sample may be carry-over from other donors' samples. For the CDR3, the DNA is TGTGCCAGCAGCCCCCTGGTGCAGCGGTCCTACAATGAGCAGTTCTTC. Amino acid sequence: CASSPLVQRSYNEQFF.